This is a list of T cell receptor beta chains from one sample in a study of blood T cell repertoires in COVID-19. Sequencing was performed with immunoSEQ multiplex PCR; in TCRdb, only in-frame clones are kept and a portion is missing. The sample yields some 130,000 clones, around four fifths seen once. Material: peripheral blood. The receptors come from a man between 35 and 55 years old with active or convalescent COVID-19. CDR3s leave out the opening cysteine and the closing phenylalanine or tryptophan. Each record gives: J gene, V gene, CDR3 protein.

>TRBJ2-5|TRBV18
ASSPGQGYQETQY
>TRBJ1-1|TRBV15
ATSRPNLQEAF
>TRBJ1-5|TRBV6-5
ASLDTGNQPQH
>TRBJ2-1|TRBV3-1/TRBV3-2
ASSQKGTSGGEQF
>TRBJ1-4|TRBV6-5
ASSSPGRRDEKLF
>TRBJ2-5|TRBV5-7
ASSLGTGGETQY
>TRBJ2-5|TRBV4-3
ASSQDFGSAETQY
>TRBJ1-2|TRBV2
ASSGDRDAVSGYT
>TRBJ2-7|TRBV25-1
ASSRQTGFDEQY
>TRBJ1-4|TRBV19
ASSMGAQGGEKLF
>TRBJ2-2|TRBV7-2
ASSPQTSGGPGGELF
>TRBJ2-2|TRBV5-1
ASSWKTSGGNTGELF
>TRBJ1-1|TRBV6-5
ASRTQLGNTEAF
>TRBJ2-7|TRBV5-1
ASSSGTSVSYEQY
>TRBJ2-7|TRBV30
AWSRVIGHHEQY
>TRBJ2-1|TRBV4-1
ASSQERGDYNEQF
>TRBJ2-1|TRBV18
ASSPPAGDYNEQF
>TRBJ1-2|TRBV29-1
SVGVGHDGYT
>TRBJ1-5|TRBV3-1/TRBV3-2
ASSQDLVRGNQPQH
>TRBJ1-2|TRBV4-3
ASSQGQQAYGYT
>TRBJ1-2|TRBV18
ASSQGQGSHGYT
>TRBJ1-1|TRBV18
ASSPPVLGGGTEAF